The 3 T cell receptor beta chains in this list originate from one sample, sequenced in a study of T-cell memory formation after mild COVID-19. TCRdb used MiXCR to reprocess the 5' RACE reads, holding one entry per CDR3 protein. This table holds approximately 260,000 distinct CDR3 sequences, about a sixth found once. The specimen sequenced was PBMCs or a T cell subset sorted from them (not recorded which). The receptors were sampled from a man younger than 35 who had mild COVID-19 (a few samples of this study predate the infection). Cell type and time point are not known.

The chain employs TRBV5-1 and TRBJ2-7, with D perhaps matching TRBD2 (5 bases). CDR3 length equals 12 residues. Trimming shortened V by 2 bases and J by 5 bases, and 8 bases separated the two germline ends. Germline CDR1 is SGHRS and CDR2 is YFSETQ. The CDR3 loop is CASSFPGNEQYF. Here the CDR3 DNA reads TGCGCCAGCAGCTTCCCCGGGAACGAGCAGTACTTC.

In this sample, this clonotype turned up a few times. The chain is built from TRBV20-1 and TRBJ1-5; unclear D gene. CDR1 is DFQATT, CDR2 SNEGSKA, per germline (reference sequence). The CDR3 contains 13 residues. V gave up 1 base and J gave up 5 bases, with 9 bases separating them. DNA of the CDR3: TGCAGTGCTAGAGCGTCAGTGGATCAGCCCCAGCATTTT. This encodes CSARASVDQPQHF.

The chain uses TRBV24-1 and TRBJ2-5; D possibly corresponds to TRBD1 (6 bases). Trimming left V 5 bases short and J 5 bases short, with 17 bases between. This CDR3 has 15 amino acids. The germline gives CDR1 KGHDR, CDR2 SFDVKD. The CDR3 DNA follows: TGTGCCACCAGTGTCACCGCAGGGGATGGGGAGACCCAGTACTTC. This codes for CATSVTAGDGETQYF.